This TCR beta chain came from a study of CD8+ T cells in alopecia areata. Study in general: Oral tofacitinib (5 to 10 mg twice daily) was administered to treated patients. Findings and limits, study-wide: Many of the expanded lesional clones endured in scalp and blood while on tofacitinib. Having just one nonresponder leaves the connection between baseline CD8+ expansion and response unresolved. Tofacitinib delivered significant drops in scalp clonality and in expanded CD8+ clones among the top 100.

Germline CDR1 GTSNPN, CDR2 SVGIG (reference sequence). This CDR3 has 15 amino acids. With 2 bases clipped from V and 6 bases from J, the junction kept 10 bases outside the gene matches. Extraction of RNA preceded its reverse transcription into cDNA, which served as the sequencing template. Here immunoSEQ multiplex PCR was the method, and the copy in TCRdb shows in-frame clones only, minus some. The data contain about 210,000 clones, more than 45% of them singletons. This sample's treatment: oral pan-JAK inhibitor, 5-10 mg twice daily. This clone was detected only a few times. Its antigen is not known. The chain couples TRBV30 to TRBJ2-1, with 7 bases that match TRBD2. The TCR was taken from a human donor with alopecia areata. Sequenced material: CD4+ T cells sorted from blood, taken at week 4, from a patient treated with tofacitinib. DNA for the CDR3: TGTGCCTGGAGTCATAGCGGGCGGGCGGGCAATGAGCAGTTCTTC. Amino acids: CAWSHSGRAGNEQFF.